The 27 T cell receptor beta chains in this list originate from one sample, sequenced in a study of cytomegalovirus exposure and HLA in healthy donors. The PCR used 60 Vbeta and 13 Jbeta primers. Data came from immunoSEQ multiplex PCR; TCRdb stores just in-frame clones and leaves some out. This table has about 55,000 clones, 45% to 70% appearing once. The specimen was PBMCs. The receptors shown here come from a human donor in good health.

This chain links TRBV30 with TRBJ1-6; D unresolved. The CDR3 totals 14 residues. Germline V gene lookup returns CDR1 GTSNPN and CDR2 SVGIG (reference sequence). V lost 8 bases, J lost 9 bases, and 20 bases lay in between. The CDR3 here is CALARSEIISPLHF. CDR3 DNA: TGTGCCCTTGCCCGTTCAGAAATAATTTCACCCCTCCACTTT.

This clone was observed a single time. The chain has TRBV11-2 and TRBJ2-5; 10 bases are shared with TRBD2. Trimming at V came to 3 bases and at J to 5 bases, leaving 9 bases not matched to a gene. Germline CDR1 and CDR2: SGHAT and FQNNGV. This CDR3 contains 16 residues. The CDR3 nucleotides are TGTGCCAGCAGCTTCGGGCTAGCGGGGGCGGCGGAGACCCAGTACTTC. As protein: CASSFGLAGAAETQYF.

This chain connects TRBV19 to TRBJ2-3, with a weak D call TRBD2 (6 bases). CDR3 size: 17 residues. V lost 4 bases to trimming and J lost 7 bases, with 24 bases between them. Germline CDR1 reads LNHDA; CDR2 reads SQIVND (reference sequence). CDR3 sequence reads: CASSTTRASVIGNTQYF. The CDR3 bases are TGTGCCAGTAGTACCACCCGCGCTAGCGTGATTGGGAATACGCAGTATTTT.

V is TRBV2 and J is TRBJ1-1; no definite D call. The CDR3 runs to 11 residues. Trimming removed 6 bases at V and 7 bases at J, with 9 bases between. Germline CDR1 SNHLY, CDR2 FYNNEI. For the CDR3, the DNA is TGTGCCAGCAGAAGAGAGAGTGAAGCTTTCTTT. The encoded protein is CASRRESEAFF.

The chain couples TRBV5-6 to TRBJ2-7; 8 nucleotides agree with TRBD1. Losses at the gene ends were 4 bases for V and 2 bases for J; bases not matched to a gene: 5. CDR1 SGHDT and CDR2 YYEEEE come from the germline V gene. This CDR3 contains 14 residues. The CDR3 nucleotides are TGTGCCAGCAGCCGAGGACAGGGCGCCTACGAGCAGTACTTC. It codes for CASSRGQGAYEQYF.

This clone has a single count. The V and J genes are TRBV6-1 and TRBJ2-2; TRBD1 might be the D (6 bases). Germline V gene data show CDR1 as MNHNS and CDR2 as SASEGT. This CDR3 has 13 residues. Trimming left V 6 bases short and J 4 bases short, with 9 bases between. The CDR3 is CASRTTGTGELFF. CDR3 in DNA: TGTGCCAGCAGGACGACAGGCACCGGGGAGCTGTTTTTT.

The chain joins TRBV11-3 to TRBJ2-2, with 7 bases fitting TRBD1. The CDR3 is 18 amino acids. V lost 5 bases and J lost 5; bases outside the gene matches: 17. The germline gives CDR1 SGHNT, CDR2 YENEEA. The CDR3 is CASSLGWNPGQKTGELFF. The CDR3 nucleotides are TGTGCCAGCAGCCTAGGGTGGAACCCGGGACAGAAGACCGGGGAGCTGTTTTTT.

V usage is TRBV5-1 and J usage is TRBJ1-3, with no clear D. Trimming left V 4 bases short and J 0 bases short, with 5 bases between. This CDR3 has 13 residues. Germline CDR1 reads SGHRS; CDR2 reads YFSETQ. The CDR3 loop reads CASSPYSGNTIYF. In nucleotides, the CDR3 is TGCGCCAGCAGCCCCTACTCTGGAAACACCATATATTTT.

The CDR3 region has the DNA TGTGCCACCAGCAGGGCCCCCCAGGGGAACTATGGCTACACCTTC. It codes for CATSRAPQGNYGYTF. The chain couples TRBV15 to TRBJ1-2, with D perhaps matching TRBD1 (6 bases). Germline V lookup: CDR1 LNHNV, CDR2 YYDKDF (reference sequence). CDR3 size: 15 residues. V lost 3 bases and J lost 2, with 13 bases in between.

This chain joins TRBV19 and TRBJ2-7; D gene ambiguous. CDR1 and CDR2 from the germline V gene are LNHDA and SQIVND (reference sequence). V lost 7 bases and J 3 bases, leaving 16 bases between the germline ends. The CDR3 totals 14 residues. CDR3 region: CASTFSYSNYEQYF. Written as DNA, the CDR3 is TGTGCCAGTACCTTCTCGTACAGTAACTACGAGCAGTACTTC. The whole variable domain, remainder taken from reference TRBV19 and TRBJ2-7, is DGGITQSPKYLFRKEGQNVTLSCEQNLNHDAMYWYRQDPGQGLRLIYYSQIVNDFQKGDIAEGYSVSREKKESFPLTVTSAQKNPTAFYLCASTFSYSNYEQYFGPGTRLTVT.

This clone showed up just a few times. V is TRBV2 and J is TRBJ1-5; TRBD1 matches 10 bases. Germline V gene data show CDR1 as SNHLY and CDR2 as FYNNEI. V lost 8 bases and J lost 2; bases outside the gene matches: 6. The CDR3 is made up of 15 amino acids. The CDR3 loop is CASRSGTGGNQPQHF. In DNA, the CDR3 is TGTGCCAGCCGATCCGGGACAGGGGGCAATCAGCCCCAGCATTTT.

The chain has TRBV4-3 and TRBJ2-3, with 7 nucleotides matching TRBD2. V lost 1 base to trimming and J lost 0 bases; unmatched junction nucleotides: 4. CDR1 and CDR2 from the germline V gene are LGHNA and YSLEER. The CDR3 sequence is 16 residues long. The CDR3 DNA is TGCGCCAGCAGCCAAGGGGCGCGGGGGAGCACAGATACGCAGTATTTT. Translating it yields CASSQGARGSTDTQYF.

The chain's CDR3 is CASSMDSQNTEAFF. The CDR3 coding sequence is TGTGCCAGTAGTATGGACAGCCAGAACACTGAAGCTTTCTTT. The rearrangement links TRBV19 to TRBJ1-1; D is possibly TRBD1 (6 bases). The CDR3 has 14 residues. CDR1 and CDR2 from the germline V gene are LNHDA and SQIVND (reference sequence). The V end was cut by 3 bases, the J end by 1 base, with 9 bases between.

The gene calls are TRBV27 and TRBJ1-2, with 11 bases fitting TRBD1. After removal of 4 bases from V and 8 bases from J, the junction contained 6 bases not matched to a gene. This CDR3 has 14 residues. The germline gives CDR1 MNHEY, CDR2 SMNVEV (reference sequence). DNA for the CDR3: TGTGCCAGCAGTTCCGGGACAGGGGGAATAGGCTACACCTTC. Its translation is CASSSGTGGIGYTF.

V gene TRBV19 combines with J gene TRBJ2-7; TRBD1 agrees at 8 bases. The CDR3 has 15 amino acids. Germline loops: CDR1 LNHDA, CDR2 SQIVND (reference sequence). J lost 5 bases, V lost 3 bases, and 9 bases had no gene match. The CDR3 coding sequence is TGTGCCAGTAGTATGGGAGCAGGGGGCTTCAACGAGCAGTACTTC. It specifies CASSMGAGGFNEQYF.

The chain carries TRBV7-6 and TRBJ2-7; weak D call: TRBD2 (6 bases). The V end lost 5 bases, the J end lost 6 bases, and 20 bases lay between the germline ends. Looked up from germline, CDR1 is SGHVS and CDR2 is FNYEAQ. This CDR3 has 15 residues. The CDR3 DNA reads TGTGCCAGCAGCGCCCAACCGGGACTCACGCGCGAGCAGTACTTC. This encodes CASSAQPGLTREQYF.

The chain is built from TRBV4-3 and TRBJ1-2; D may be TRBD1 (5 bases). The CDR3 runs 16 residues. Germline CDR1 and CDR2: LGHNA and YSLEER. Trimming removed 4 bases from V and 8 bases from J, with 23 bases in between. Here the CDR3 reads CASSRTQDTWGDGYTF. The CDR3 bases are TGCGCCAGCAGCCGGACACAGGACACCTGGGGGGACGGCTACACCTTC.

This clone was counted only a few times. The genes are TRBV4-2 and TRBJ1-2, with D possibly being TRBD1 (6 bases). Trimming took off 4 bases at V and 2 bases at J, with 14 bases between the two ends. CDR1 LGHNA and CDR2 YNFKEQ come from the germline V gene. The CDR3 consists of 15 residues. The CDR3 protein is CASSPHREKNYGYTF. DNA of the CDR3: TGTGCCAGCAGCCCCCACAGGGAAAAGAACTATGGCTACACCTTC.

This clone was recorded a few times. Other nucleotide sequences from this sample produce the same CDR3. This sequence joins TRBV30 and TRBJ1-4; no clear D. Germline loops: CDR1 GTSNPN, CDR2 SVGIG (reference sequence). The CDR3 has 12 amino acids. Between the trimmed V and J ends, which lost 3 bases and 8 bases, there was a span of 10 bases. The CDR3 bases are TGTGCCTGGAGCGCCACGGGGGAAAAACTGTTTTTT. Its protein is CAWSATGEKLFF.

Worth noting for this clone: Without the conserved terminal phenylalanine or tryptophan, this CDR3 likely stems from a read error. The DNA is omitted, as the CDR3 cannot be located on it reliably, and the CDR3 follows TCRdb's listing. The chain joins TRBV6-6 to TRBJ2-3; the table gives TRBD1 as D, unverified against the DNA. The CDR3 sequence runs 12 residues, both termini included. Germline V lookup: CDR1 MNHNY, CDR2 SVGAGI (reference sequence). CDR3: CASSYGAVSLGL.

This chain links TRBV7-8 with TRBJ1-3; TRBD1 is a possible D gene (6 bases). Germline assignment: CDR1 SGHVS and CDR2 FQNEAQ. CDR3 size: 14 residues. Trimming shortened V by 6 bases and J by 7 bases, and 16 bases separated the two germline ends. CDR3 DNA sequence: TGTGCCAGCAGTCTAGACAGGTCTCTGAACACCATATATTTT. Translating it yields CASSLDRSLNTIYF. Filled out from reference TRBV7-8 and TRBJ1-3, the complete variable domain reads GAGVSQSPRYKVAKRGQDVALRCDPISGHVSLFWYQQALGQGPEFLTYFQNEAQLDKSGLPSDRFFAERPEGSVSTLKIQRTQQEDSAVYLCASSLDRSLNTIYFGEGSWLTVV.

This clone was observed a few times. V usage is TRBV19 and J usage is TRBJ1-1; D is possibly TRBD1 (5 bases). This CDR3 comprises 13 residues. V lost 3 bases to trimming and J lost 2 bases, with 7 bases between them. Looked up from germline, CDR1 is LNHDA and CDR2 is SQIVND (reference sequence). CDR3 residues: CASSIRANTEAFF. CDR3 nucleotide sequence: TGTGCCAGTAGTATCAGGGCAAACACTGAAGCTTTCTTT.

This rearrangement joins TRBV5-6 to TRBJ1-2; 8 bases are a match to TRBD1. V lost 2 bases, J lost 3 bases, and 6 bases stayed unmatched. The CDR3 contains 15 residues. Germline assignment: CDR1 SGHDT and CDR2 YYEEEE. The CDR3, as DNA: TGTGCCAGCAGCTTATCAGGGGGCGGGTACTATGGCTACACCTTC. Translating it yields CASSLSGGGYYGYTF.

Only a few counts were recorded for this clone. The V and J genes are TRBV29-1 and TRBJ2-6; D perhaps matches TRBD1 (6 bases). The germline V gene has CDR1 SQVTM and CDR2 ANQGSEA. The CDR3 covers 15 residues. Trimming took 0 bases from V and 3 from J, leaving 9 bases between them. The CDR3 spells CSVEDPGVGANVLTF. The DNA of the CDR3 is TGCAGCGTTGAAGACCCAGGGGTTGGGGCCAACGTCCTGACTTTC.

The CDR3 protein is CASSLTQQGASSGANVLTF. The CDR3 DNA is TGTGCCAGCAGCTTAACCCAACAGGGGGCGAGCTCTGGGGCCAACGTCCTGACTTTC. This chain uses TRBV7-3 with TRBJ2-6; 9 nucleotides agree with TRBD1. The CDR3 loop spans 19 amino acids. The germline V gene has CDR1 SGHTA and CDR2 FQGTGA. V shed 0 bases and J 0 bases; nucleotides not matched to a gene: 6.

This sequence joins TRBV7-2 and TRBJ2-3, with a tentative D call TRBD2 (6 bases). The CDR3 extends over 14 amino acids. V shed 5 bases and J shed 2 bases, with 11 bases lying between them. Germline-derived CDR1 and CDR2 are SGHTA and FQGNSA. CDR3 in DNA: TGTGCCAGCAGCCCCGGGAGATTCACAGATACGCAGTATTTT. It specifies CASSPGRFTDTQYF.

This sequence joins TRBV30 and TRBJ2-7; the D gene is possibly TRBD1 (5 bases). Germline CDR1 GTSNPN, CDR2 SVGIG (reference sequence). The V gene lost 2 bases and the J gene lost 6 bases, with 11 bases spanning the gap. The CDR3 is 12 residues long. This chain's CDR3 is CAWSRGRGEQYF. DNA for the CDR3: TGTGCCTGGAGTAGGGGCCGAGGCGAGCAGTACTTC.